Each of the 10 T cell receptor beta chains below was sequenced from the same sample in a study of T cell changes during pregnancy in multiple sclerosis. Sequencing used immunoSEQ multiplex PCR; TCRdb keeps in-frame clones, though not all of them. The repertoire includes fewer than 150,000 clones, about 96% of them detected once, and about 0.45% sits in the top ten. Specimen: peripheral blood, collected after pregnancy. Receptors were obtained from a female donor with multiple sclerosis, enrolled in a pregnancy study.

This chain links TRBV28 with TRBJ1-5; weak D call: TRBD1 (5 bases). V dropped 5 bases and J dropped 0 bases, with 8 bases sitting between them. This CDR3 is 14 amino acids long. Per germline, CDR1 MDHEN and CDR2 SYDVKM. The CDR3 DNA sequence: TGTGCCAGCAGTCTAGGGGTTAGCAATCAGCCCCAGCATTTT. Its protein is CASSLGVSNQPQHF.

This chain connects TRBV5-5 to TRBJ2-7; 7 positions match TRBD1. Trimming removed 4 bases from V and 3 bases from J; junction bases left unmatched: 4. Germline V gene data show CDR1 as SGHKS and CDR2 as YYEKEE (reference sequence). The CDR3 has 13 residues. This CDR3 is CASSRGLDYEQYF. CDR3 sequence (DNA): TGTGCCAGCAGCAGGGGGCTCGACTACGAGCAGTACTTC.

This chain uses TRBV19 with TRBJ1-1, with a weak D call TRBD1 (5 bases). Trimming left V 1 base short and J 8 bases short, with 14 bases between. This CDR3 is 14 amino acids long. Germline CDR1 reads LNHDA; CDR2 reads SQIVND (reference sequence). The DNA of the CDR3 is TGTGCCAGTAGTATAGCCCCAGGGTCGTACGAAGCTTTCTTT. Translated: CASSIAPGSYEAFF.

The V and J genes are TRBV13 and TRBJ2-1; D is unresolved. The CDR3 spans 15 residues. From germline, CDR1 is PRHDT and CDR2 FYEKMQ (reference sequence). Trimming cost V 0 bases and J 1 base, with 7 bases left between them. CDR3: CASSLGQPSYNEQFF. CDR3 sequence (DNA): TGTGCCAGCAGCTTAGGACAGCCGTCCTACAATGAGCAGTTCTTC. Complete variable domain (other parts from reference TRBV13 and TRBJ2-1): AAGVIQSPRHLIKEKRETATLKCYPIPRHDTVYWYQQGPGQDPQFLISFYEKMQSDKGSIPDRFSAQQFSDYHSELNMSSLELGDSALYFCASSLGQPSYNEQFFGPGTRLTVL.

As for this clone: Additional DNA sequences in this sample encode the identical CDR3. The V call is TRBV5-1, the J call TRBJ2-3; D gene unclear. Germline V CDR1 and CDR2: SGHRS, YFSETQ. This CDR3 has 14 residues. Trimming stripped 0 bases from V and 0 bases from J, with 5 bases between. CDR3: CASSLGGSTDTQYF. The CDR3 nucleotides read TGCGCCAGCAGCTTGGGAGGAAGCACAGATACGCAGTATTTT. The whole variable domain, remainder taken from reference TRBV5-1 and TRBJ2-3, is KAGVTQTPRYLIKTRGQQVTLSCSPISGHRSVSWYQQTPGQGLQFLFEYFSETQRNKGNFPGRFSGRQFSNSRSEMNVSTLELGDSALYLCASSLGGSTDTQYFGPGTRLTVL.

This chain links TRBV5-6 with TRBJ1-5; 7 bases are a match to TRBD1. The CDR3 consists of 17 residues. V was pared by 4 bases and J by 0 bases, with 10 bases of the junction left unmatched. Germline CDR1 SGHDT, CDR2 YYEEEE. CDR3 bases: TGTGCCAGCAGCCTCCGGGACAGAGCTTATAGCAATCAGCCCCAGCATTTT. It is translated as CASSLRDRAYSNQPQHF. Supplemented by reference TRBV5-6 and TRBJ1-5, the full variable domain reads DAGVTQSPTHLIKTRGQQVTLRCSPKSGHDTVSWYQQALGQGPQFIFQYYEEEERQRGNFPDRFSGHQFPNYSSELNVNALLLGDSALYLCASSLRDRAYSNQPQHFGDGTRLSIL.

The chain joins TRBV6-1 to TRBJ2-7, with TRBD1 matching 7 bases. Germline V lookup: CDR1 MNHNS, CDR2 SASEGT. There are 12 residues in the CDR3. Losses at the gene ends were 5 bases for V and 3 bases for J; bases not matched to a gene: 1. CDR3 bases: TGTGCCAGCAGTTCAGGGGGCTACGAGCAGTACTTC. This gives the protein CASSSGGYEQYF.

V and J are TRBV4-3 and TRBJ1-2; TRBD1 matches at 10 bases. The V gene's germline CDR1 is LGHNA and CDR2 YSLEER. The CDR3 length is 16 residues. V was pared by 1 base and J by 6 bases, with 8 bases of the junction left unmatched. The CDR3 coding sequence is TGCGCCAGCAGCCAAGTCGATATGGGACAGGGGCATGGCTACACCTTC. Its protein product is CASSQVDMGQGHGYTF.

The CDR3 reads CASSPGTGFNQPQHF. CDR3 DNA sequence: TGTGCCAGCAGCCCCGGGACAGGTTTCAATCAGCCCCAGCATTTT. This chain connects TRBV7-9 to TRBJ1-5, with TRBD1 matching over 8 bases. This CDR3 contains 15 residues. Per germline, CDR1 SEHNR and CDR2 FQNEAQ (reference sequence). With V trimmed by 5 bases and J by 3 bases, 6 bases remained unmatched. The whole variable domain, remainder taken from reference TRBV7-9 and TRBJ1-5, is DTGVSQNPRHKITKRGQNVTFRCDPISEHNRLYWYRQTLGQGPEFLTYFQNEAQLEKSRLLSDRFSAERPKGSFSTLEIQRTEQGDSAMYLCASSPGTGFNQPQHFGDGTRLSIL.

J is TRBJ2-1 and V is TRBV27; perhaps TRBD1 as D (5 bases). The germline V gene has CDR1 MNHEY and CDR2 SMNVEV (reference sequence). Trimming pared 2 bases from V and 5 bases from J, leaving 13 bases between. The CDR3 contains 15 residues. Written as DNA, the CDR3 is TGTGCCAGCAGTTTACTGCCAGGGTTTAACAATGAGCAGTTCTTC. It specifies CASSLLPGFNNEQFF.